The 13 T cell receptor beta chains given below trace back to one sample, sequenced in a study of cytomegalovirus exposure and HLA in healthy donors. The PCR had 60 Vbeta and 13 Jbeta primers. Produced via immunoSEQ multiplex PCR; TCRdb's table is partial and in-frame only. The repertoire holds roughly 150,000 clones, with about 70% as singletons. Sequenced material: PBMCs. These receptors came from a male donor in good health and CMV-seronegative.

A word on this clone: Other DNA variants within this sample encode the same CDR3. The chain carries TRBV28 and TRBJ1-1; TRBD1 matches at 10 bases. Looked up from germline, CDR1 is MDHEN and CDR2 is SYDVKM. The CDR3 sequence is 14 residues long. After removal of 4 bases from V and 4 bases from J, the junction contained 3 bases not matched to a gene. CDR3 sequence: CASSSWTGGTEAFF. CDR3 bases: TGTGCCAGCAGTTCCTGGACAGGGGGCACTGAAGCTTTCTTT.

The genes are TRBV4-3 and TRBJ2-1; 13 nucleotides line up with TRBD2. Germline V gene data show CDR1 as LGHNA and CDR2 as YSLEER. J was trimmed by 9 bases and V by 1 base; bases with no gene match: 12. This CDR3 comprises 18 residues. In DNA, the CDR3 is TGCGCCAGCAGCCAAGGCCCGTCCGGACTAGCGGGGGTTATTGAGCAGTTCTTC. This translates into CASSQGPSGLAGVIEQFF.

The V and J genes are TRBV16 and TRBJ1-2, with 9 bases lining up with TRBD1. CDR1 and CDR2 (germline): KGHSY, FQNENV. V lost 4 bases, J lost 5 bases, and 5 bases stayed unmatched. The CDR3 loop spans 14 amino acids. CDR3 DNA sequence: TGTGCCAGCAGCCGGGACAGGGTTGATTATGGCTACACCTTC. As protein: CASSRDRVDYGYTF.

The J gene is TRBJ2-7, the V gene TRBV5-1; weak D call: TRBD2 (6 bases). Trimming shortened V by 3 bases and J by 5 bases, and 15 bases separated the two germline ends. CDR3 length equals 14 residues. In germline, CDR1 is SGHRS, CDR2 YFSETQ. The CDR3 bases are TGCGCCAGCAGCTCGGGGGATGGTATCCACGAGCAGTACTTC. This translates into CASSSGDGIHEQYF.

The chain couples TRBV7-9 to TRBJ1-1, with 8 bases lining up with TRBD1. CDR3 size: 15 residues. V lost 5 bases, J lost 4 bases, and 9 bases stayed unmatched. Germline CDR1 is SEHNR and CDR2 is FQNEAQ (reference sequence). Written as DNA, the CDR3 is TGTGCCAGCAGCAATCCGCAGGGGGCTGGCACTGAAGCTTTCTTT. This translates into CASSNPQGAGTEAFF.

V usage is TRBV5-6 and J usage is TRBJ1-1; D not resolved. The CDR3 length is 13 residues. The ends were cut back, 5 bases at V and 1 base at J, with 9 bases in the middle. Germline V lookup: CDR1 SGHDT, CDR2 YYEEEE. In nucleotides, the CDR3 is TGTGCCAGCAGATATAGACAGAACACTGAAGCTTTCTTT. The encoded protein is CASRYRQNTEAFF.

The chain employs TRBV5-1 and TRBJ2-5; TRBD1 aligns across 9 bases. Germline values: CDR1 SGHRS, CDR2 YFSETQ. J was trimmed by 6 bases and V by 8 bases; bases with no gene match: 11. There are 14 residues in the CDR3. The CDR3, as DNA: TGCGCCAGAGACAGATGGGACAGGGACCAGACCCAGTACTTC. Its translation: CARDRWDRDQTQYF.

The V call is TRBV18, the J call TRBJ2-3; a possible D gene is TRBD2 (6 bases). The CDR3 totals 13 residues. Germline assignment: CDR1 KGHSH and CDR2 LQKENI. V was shortened by 6 bases and J by 4 bases, with 11 bases between the two germline ends. The CDR3 nucleotides read TGTGCCAGCTCGACGGGACTCCCAGATACGCAGTATTTT. Encoded protein: CASSTGLPDTQYF.

The chain employs TRBV19 and TRBJ2-7; 7 bases are a match to TRBD2. From germline, CDR1 is LNHDA and CDR2 SQIVND (reference sequence). The V gene end was trimmed by 3 bases and the J gene end by 0 bases; junction bases not matched to a gene: 8. The CDR3 is 16 amino acids. The CDR3: CASSMEAGWSSYEQYF. DNA of the CDR3: TGTGCCAGTAGTATGGAAGCGGGGTGGAGCTCCTACGAGCAGTACTTC.

In its sample, this clone was seen a few times. The rearrangement links TRBV28 to TRBJ1-2, with D hard to call. The CDR3 is 15 residues long. V lost 6 bases to trimming and J lost 4 bases, with 18 bases between them. Looked up from germline, CDR1 is MDHEN and CDR2 is SYDVKM. CDR3 in amino acids: CASSPGMGGRYGYTF. The CDR3 coding sequence is TGTGCCAGCAGCCCCGGGATGGGAGGACGCTATGGCTACACCTTC.

This chain joins TRBV5-6 and TRBJ2-3, with TRBD1 identical over 8 bases. Germline-derived CDR1 and CDR2 are SGHDT and YYEEEE. Unmatched junction bases numbered 5, after V lost 0 bases and J lost 8 bases. The CDR3 sequence is 14 residues long. Here the CDR3 DNA reads TGTGCCAGCAGCTTGGAACAGGGGGTCGCTACGCAGTATTTT. Translated, it gives CASSLEQGVATQYF.

The chain recombines TRBV25-1 with TRBJ2-2; D uncertain. This CDR3 is 12 amino acids long. V lost 7 bases, J lost 1 base, and 4 bases lay in between. The germline V gene encodes CDR1 MGHDK and CDR2 SYGVNS. The CDR3 is CASNRNTGELFF. In nucleotides, the CDR3 is TGTGCCAGCAACAGGAACACCGGGGAGCTGTTTTTT.

The chain uses TRBV19 and TRBJ2-5; TRBD2 might be the D (6 bases). The CDR3 covers 16 residues. CDR1 is LNHDA, CDR2 SQIVND, per germline (reference sequence). V lost 0 bases, J lost 5 bases, and 16 bases lay in between. The chain's CDR3 is CASSIDAGLPEETQYF. Here the CDR3 DNA reads TGTGCCAGTAGTATAGATGCGGGGTTACCTGAGGAGACCCAGTACTTC.